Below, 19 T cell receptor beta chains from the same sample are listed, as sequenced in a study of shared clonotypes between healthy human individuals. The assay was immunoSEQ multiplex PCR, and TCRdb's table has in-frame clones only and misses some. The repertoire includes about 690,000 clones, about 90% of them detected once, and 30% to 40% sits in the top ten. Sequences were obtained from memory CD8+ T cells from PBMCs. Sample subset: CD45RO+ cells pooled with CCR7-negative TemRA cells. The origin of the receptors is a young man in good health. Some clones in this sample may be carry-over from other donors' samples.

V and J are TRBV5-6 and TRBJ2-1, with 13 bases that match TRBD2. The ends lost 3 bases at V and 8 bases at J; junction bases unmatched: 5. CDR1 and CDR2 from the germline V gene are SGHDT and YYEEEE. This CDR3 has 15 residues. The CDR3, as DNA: TGTGCCAGCAGCTGGACTAGCGGGAGTTGGGATGAGCAGTTCTTC. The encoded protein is CASSWTSGSWDEQFF.

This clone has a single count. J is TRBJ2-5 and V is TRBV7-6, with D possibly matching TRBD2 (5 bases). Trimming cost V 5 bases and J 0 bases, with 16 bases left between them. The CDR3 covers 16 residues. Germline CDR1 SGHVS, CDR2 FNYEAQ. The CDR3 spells CASSPPWAGDQETQYF. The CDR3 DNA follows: TGTGCCAGCAGCCCCCCGTGGGCCGGGGACCAAGAGACCCAGTACTTC. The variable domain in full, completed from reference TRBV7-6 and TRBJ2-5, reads GAGVSQSPRYKVTKRGQDVALRCDPISGHVSLYWYRQALGQGPEFLTYFNYEAQQDKSGLPNDRFSAERPEGSISTLTIQRTEQRDSAMYRCASSPPWAGDQETQYFGPGTRLLVL.

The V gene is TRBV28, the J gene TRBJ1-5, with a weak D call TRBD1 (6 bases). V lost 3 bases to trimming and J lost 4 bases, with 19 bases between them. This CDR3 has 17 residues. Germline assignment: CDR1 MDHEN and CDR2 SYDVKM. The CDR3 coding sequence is TGTGCCAGCAGTTTGCCGCACAGGGAGGGGGGGAATCAGCCCCAGCATTTT. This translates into CASSLPHREGGNQPQHF.

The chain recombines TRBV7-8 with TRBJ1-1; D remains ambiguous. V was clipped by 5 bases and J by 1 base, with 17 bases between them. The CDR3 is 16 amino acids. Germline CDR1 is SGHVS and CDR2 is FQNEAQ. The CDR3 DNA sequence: TGTGCCAGCAGCGTTACACGCCCGAATAAGAACACTGAAGCTTTCTTT. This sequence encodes CASSVTRPNKNTEAFF.

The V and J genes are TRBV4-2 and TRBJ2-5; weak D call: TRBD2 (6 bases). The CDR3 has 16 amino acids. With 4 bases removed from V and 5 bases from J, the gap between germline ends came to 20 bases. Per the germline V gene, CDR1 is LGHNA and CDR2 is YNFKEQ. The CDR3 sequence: CASSRFVGGGGETQYF. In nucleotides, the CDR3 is TGTGCCAGCAGCCGGTTCGTCGGGGGAGGTGGGGAGACCCAGTACTTC.

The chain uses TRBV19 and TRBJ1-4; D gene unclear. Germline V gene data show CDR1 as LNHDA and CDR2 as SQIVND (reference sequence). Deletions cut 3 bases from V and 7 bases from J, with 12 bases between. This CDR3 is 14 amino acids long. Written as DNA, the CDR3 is TGTGCCAGTAGTATTCTGGGTGAGAGTGAAAAACTGTTTTTT. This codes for CASSILGESEKLFF. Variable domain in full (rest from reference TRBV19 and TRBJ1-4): DGGITQSPKYLFRKEGQNVTLSCEQNLNHDAMYWYRQDPGQGLRLIYYSQIVNDFQKGDIAEGYSVSREKKESFPLTVTSAQKNPTAFYLCASSILGESEKLFFGSGTQLSVL.

The CDR3 reads CASSLFSGGWSYEQYF. The CDR3 DNA sequence: TGTGCCAGCAGTTTATTCAGTGGGGGCTGGTCCTACGAGCAGTACTTC. The V call is TRBV28, the J call TRBJ2-7, with a weak D call TRBD1 (6 bases). The CDR3 extends over 16 amino acids. Deletions cut 1 base from V and 1 base from J, with 14 bases between. Germline V gives CDR1 MDHEN, CDR2 SYDVKM.

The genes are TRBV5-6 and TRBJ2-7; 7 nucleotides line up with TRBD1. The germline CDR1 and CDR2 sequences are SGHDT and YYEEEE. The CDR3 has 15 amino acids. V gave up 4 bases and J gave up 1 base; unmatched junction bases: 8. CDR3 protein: CASSPYPGQSYEQYF. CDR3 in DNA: TGTGCCAGCAGCCCCTATCCGGGACAGTCCTACGAGCAGTACTTC. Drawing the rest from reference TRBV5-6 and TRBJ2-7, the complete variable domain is DAGVTQSPTHLIKTRGQQVTLRCSPKSGHDTVSWYQQALGQGPQFIFQYYEEEERQRGNFPDRFSGHQFPNYSSELNVNALLLGDSALYLCASSPYPGQSYEQYFGPGTRLTVT.

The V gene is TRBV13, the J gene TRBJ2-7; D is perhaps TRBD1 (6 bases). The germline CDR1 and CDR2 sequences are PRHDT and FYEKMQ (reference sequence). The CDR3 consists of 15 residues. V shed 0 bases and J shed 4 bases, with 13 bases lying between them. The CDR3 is CASSLGTGHRYEQYF. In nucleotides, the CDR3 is TGTGCCAGCAGCTTAGGGACAGGCCATCGTTACGAGCAGTACTTC.

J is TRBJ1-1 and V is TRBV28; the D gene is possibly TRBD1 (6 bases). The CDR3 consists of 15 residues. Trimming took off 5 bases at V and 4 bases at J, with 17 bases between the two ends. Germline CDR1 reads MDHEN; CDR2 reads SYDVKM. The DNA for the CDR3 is TGTGCCAGCAGTACCCACAGGGAAATGAGCACTGAAGCTTTCTTT. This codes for CASSTHREMSTEAFF.

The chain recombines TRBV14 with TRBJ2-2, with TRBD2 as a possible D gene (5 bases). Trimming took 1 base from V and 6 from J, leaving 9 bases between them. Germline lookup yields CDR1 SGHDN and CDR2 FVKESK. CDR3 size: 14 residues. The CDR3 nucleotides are TGTGCCAGCAGCCAAGGAGCGCGGGCCGGGGAGCTGTTTTTT. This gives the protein CASSQGARAGELFF. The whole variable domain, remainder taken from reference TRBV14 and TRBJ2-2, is EAGVTQFPSHSVIEKGQTVTLRCDPISGHDNLYWYRRVMGKEIKFLLHFVKESKQDESGMPNNRFLAERTGGTYSTLKVQPAELEDSGVYFCASSQGARAGELFFGEGSRLTVL.

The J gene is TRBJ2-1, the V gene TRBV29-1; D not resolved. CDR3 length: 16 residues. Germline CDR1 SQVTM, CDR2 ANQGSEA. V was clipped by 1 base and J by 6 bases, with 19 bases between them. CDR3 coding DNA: TGCAGCGTTGAAGGTGCGTCGTTGGCTGAAGGCAATGAGCAGTTCTTC. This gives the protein CSVEGASLAEGNEQFF.

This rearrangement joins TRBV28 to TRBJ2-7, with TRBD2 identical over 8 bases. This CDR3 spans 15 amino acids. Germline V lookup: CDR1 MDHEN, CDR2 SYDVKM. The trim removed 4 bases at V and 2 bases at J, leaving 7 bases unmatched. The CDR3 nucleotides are TGTGCCAGCAGTTCCTTAGCGGGAACCACCTACGAGCAGTACTTC. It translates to CASSSLAGTTYEQYF.

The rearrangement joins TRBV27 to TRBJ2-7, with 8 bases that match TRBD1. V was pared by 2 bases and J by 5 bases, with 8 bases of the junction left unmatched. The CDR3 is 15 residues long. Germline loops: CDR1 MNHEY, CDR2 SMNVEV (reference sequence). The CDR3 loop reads CASSLGTGGKNEQYF. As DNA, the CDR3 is TGTGCCAGCAGTTTAGGAACAGGGGGGAAAAACGAGCAGTACTTC.

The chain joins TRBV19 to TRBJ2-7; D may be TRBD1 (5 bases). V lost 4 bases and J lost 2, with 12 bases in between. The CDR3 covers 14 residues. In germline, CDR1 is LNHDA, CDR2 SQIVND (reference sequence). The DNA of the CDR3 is TGTGCCAGTAGTACGCTCGACAGTGCCTACGAGCAGTACTTC. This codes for CASSTLDSAYEQYF.

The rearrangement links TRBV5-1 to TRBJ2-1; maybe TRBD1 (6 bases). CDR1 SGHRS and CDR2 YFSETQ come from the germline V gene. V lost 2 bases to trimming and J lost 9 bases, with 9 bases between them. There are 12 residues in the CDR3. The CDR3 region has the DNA TGCGCCAGCAGCTTAGGGGGAATTGAGCAGTTCTTC. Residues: CASSLGGIEQFF. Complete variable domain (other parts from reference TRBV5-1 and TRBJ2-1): KAGVTQTPRYLIKTRGQQVTLSCSPISGHRSVSWYQQTPGQGLQFLFEYFSETQRNKGNFPGRFSGRQFSNSRSEMNVSTLELGDSALYLCASSLGGIEQFFGPGTRLTVL.

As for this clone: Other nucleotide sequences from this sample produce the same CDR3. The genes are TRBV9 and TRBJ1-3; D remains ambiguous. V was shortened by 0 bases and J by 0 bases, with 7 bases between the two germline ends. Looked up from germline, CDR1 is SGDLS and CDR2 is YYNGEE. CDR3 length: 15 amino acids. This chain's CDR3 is CASSVVGSSGNTIYF. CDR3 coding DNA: TGTGCCAGCAGCGTAGTCGGCAGCTCTGGAAACACCATATATTTT.

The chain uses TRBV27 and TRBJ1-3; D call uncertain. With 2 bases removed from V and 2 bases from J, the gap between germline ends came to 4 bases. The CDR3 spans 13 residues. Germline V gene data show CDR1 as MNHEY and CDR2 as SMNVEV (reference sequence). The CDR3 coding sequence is TGTGCCAGCAGTTTAGGGGCTGGAAACACCATATATTTT. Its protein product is CASSLGAGNTIYF.

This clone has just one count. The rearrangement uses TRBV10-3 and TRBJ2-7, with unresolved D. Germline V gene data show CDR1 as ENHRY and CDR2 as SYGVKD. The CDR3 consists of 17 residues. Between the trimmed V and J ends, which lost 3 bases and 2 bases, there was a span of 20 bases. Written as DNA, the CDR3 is TGTGCCATCAGTGACCCTGAGTTGCGGCTCAGGACCTACGAGCAGTACTTC. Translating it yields CAISDPELRLRTYEQYF.